The clone carrying this T cell receptor beta chain was observed many times. Its antigen is undetermined. CDR1 and CDR2 (germline): SGHRS, YFSETQ. V was cut by 1 base and J by 3 bases, with 7 bases left in between. The CDR3 is 13 residues long. TCRdb reanalysed the 5' RACE reads using MiXCR and keeps one entry per CDR3 protein. The sample shows under 300,000 distinct CDR3 sequences, roughly 8.6% of them seen only once. The data are from a study of CD8 T cells in ankylosing spondylitis. Whole-study results and caveats: Reportedly, matched ankylosing spondylitis synovial fluid was significantly enriched for disease-linked clones.

The chain couples TRBV5-1 to TRBJ1-2, with D hard to call. This clonotype was obtained from a male donor with ankylosing spondylitis or in good health (not recorded which). Material for sequencing was blood, either unsorted or a sorted T cell fraction (not recorded which). CDR3 DNA: TGCGCCAGCAGCTTGACCTTATACTATGGCTACACCTTC. This encodes CASSLTLYYGYTF.